The clone carrying this T cell receptor (beta chain) was counted between two and nine times. Its antigen is unknown. This specimen comes from a study of cytomegalovirus exposure and HLA in healthy donors. Overall study findings and caveats: Most subjects' HLA-A and HLA-B alleles were reportedly predicted from TCR beta sequences.

Researchers ran the PCR with 60 Vbeta and 13 Jbeta primers. Profiled with immunoSEQ multiplex PCR; TCRdb holds only in-frame clones, not every one. The sample carries about 62,000 clones, roughly 75% recorded once. CDR3 length equals 16 residues. The V end lost 0 bases, the J end lost 1 base, and 9 bases lay between the germline ends. Germline CDR1 reads MNHEY; CDR2 reads SMNVEV (reference sequence). The receptor was derived from a young woman in good health and CMV-seronegative. The rearrangement uses TRBV27 and TRBJ2-2; D ambiguous. Sequenced input: PBMCs. As DNA, the CDR3 is TGTGCCAGCAGTTTATCGAACTACCTGAACACCGGGGAGCTGTTTTTT. It translates to CASSLSNYLNTGELFF.